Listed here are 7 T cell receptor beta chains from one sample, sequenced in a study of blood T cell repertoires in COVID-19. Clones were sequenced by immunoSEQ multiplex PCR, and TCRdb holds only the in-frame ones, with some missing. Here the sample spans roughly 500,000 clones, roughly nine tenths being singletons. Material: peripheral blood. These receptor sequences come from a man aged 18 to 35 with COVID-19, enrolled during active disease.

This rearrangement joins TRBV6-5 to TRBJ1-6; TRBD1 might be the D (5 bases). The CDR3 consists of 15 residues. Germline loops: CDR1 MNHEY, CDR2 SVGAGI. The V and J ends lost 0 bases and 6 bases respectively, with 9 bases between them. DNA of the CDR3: TGTGCCAGCAGTTACTCAAAGGGGTCTAATTCACCCCTCCACTTT. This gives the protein CASSYSKGSNSPLHF.

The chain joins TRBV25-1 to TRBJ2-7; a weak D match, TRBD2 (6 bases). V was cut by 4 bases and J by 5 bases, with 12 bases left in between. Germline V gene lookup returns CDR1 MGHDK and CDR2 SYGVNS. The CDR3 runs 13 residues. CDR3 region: CASSGPERDEQYF. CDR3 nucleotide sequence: TGTGCCAGCAGTGGCCCCGAGCGGGACGAGCAGTACTTC.

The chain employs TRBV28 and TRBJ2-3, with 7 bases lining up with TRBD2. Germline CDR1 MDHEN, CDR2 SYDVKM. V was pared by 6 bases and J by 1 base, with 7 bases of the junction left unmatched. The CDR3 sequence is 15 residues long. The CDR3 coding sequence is TGTGCCAGCAGGACGGTGGGAGGGGGCACAGATACGCAGTATTTT. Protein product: CASRTVGGGTDTQYF.

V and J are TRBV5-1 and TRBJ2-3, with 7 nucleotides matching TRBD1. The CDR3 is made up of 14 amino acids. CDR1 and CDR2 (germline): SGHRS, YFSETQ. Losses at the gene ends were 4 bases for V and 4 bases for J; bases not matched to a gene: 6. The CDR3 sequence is CASSPGQTSDTQYF. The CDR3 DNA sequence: TGCGCCAGCAGCCCGGGACAGACGTCAGATACGCAGTATTTT. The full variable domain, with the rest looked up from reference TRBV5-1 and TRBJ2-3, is KAGVTQTPRYLIKTRGQQVTLSCSPISGHRSVSWYQQTPGQGLQFLFEYFSETQRNKGNFPGRFSGRQFSNSRSEMNVSTLELGDSALYLCASSPGQTSDTQYFGPGTRLTVL.

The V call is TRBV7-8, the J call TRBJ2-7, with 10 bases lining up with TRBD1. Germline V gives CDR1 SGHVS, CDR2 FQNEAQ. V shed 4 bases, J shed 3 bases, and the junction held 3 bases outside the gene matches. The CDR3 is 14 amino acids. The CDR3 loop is CASSYRDRGYEQYF. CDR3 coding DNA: TGTGCCAGCAGCTACCGGGACAGGGGCTACGAGCAGTACTTC.

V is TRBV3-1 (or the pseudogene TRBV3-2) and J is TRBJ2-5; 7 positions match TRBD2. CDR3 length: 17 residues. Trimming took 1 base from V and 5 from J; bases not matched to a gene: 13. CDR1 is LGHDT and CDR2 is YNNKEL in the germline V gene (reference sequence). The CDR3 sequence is CASSQVRAGDGYETQYF. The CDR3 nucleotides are TGTGCCAGCAGCCAAGTCCGGGCGGGAGATGGTTACGAGACCCAGTACTTC.

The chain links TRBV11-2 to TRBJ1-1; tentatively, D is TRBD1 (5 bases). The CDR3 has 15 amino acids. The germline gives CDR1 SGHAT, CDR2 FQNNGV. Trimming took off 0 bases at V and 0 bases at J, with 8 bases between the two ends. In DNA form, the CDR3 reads TGTGCCAGCAGCTTAGATGGGGCGGTGAACACTGAAGCTTTCTTT. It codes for CASSLDGAVNTEAFF.